These 2 T cell receptor beta chains were sequenced from one sample in a study of shared clonotypes between healthy human individuals. Data came from immunoSEQ multiplex PCR; TCRdb stores just in-frame clones and leaves some out. The data hold 2 million to 3 million clones, with approximately 94% observed a single time. The specimen was naive CD4+ T cells from PBMCs. The subset here: CD45RA+ positively selected. These receptors were taken from a man between 18 and 29 years old in good health. Some clones in this sample may be carry-over from other donors' samples.

The chain employs TRBV19 and TRBJ2-3; the match to TRBD2 covers 7 bases. This CDR3 is 16 amino acids long. J was trimmed by 9 bases and V by 6 bases; bases with no gene match: 18. Germline CDR1 is LNHDA and CDR2 is SQIVND (reference sequence). CDR3 residues: CASSAREGRIQSTQYF. CDR3 bases: TGTGCCAGTAGCGCCAGGGAGGGACGTATACAGAGCACGCAGTATTTT.

CDR3 DNA: TGCGCCAGCAGTGGGGCCGATGGAAACACCATATATTTT. Protein: CASSGADGNTIYF. This chain links TRBV5-1 with TRBJ1-3; perhaps TRBD1 as D (5 bases). CDR3 size: 13 residues. V lost 5 bases to trimming and J lost 3 bases, with 9 bases between them. Germline CDR1 SGHRS, CDR2 YFSETQ.